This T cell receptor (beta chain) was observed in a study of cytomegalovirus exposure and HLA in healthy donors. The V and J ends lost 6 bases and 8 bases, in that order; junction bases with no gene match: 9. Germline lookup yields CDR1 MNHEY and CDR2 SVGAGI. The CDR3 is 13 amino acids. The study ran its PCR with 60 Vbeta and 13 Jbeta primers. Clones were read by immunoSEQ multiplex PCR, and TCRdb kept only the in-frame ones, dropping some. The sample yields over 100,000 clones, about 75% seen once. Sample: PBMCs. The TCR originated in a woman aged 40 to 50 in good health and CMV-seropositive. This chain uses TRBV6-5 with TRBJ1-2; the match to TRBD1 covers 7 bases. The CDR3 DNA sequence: TGTGCCAGCAGCGTATCGACAGGGCACGGCTACACCTTC. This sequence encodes CASSVSTGHGYTF.